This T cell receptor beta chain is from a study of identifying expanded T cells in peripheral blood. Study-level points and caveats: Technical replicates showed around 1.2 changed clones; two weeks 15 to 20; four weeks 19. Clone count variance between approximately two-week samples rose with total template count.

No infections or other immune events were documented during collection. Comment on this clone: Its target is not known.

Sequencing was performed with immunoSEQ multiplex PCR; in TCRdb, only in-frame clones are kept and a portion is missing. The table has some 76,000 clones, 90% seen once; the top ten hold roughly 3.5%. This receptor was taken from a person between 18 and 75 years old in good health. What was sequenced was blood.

DNA of the CDR3: TGTGCCAGCAGTTTCGAACGGGGGAAGCAGTACTTC. It codes for CASSFERGKQYF. The V gene is TRBV28, the J gene TRBJ2-7, with D perhaps matching TRBD2 (6 bases). The CDR3 length is 12 residues. V shed 3 bases and J shed 8 bases, with 11 bases lying between them. Germline V gives CDR1 MDHEN, CDR2 SYDVKM.